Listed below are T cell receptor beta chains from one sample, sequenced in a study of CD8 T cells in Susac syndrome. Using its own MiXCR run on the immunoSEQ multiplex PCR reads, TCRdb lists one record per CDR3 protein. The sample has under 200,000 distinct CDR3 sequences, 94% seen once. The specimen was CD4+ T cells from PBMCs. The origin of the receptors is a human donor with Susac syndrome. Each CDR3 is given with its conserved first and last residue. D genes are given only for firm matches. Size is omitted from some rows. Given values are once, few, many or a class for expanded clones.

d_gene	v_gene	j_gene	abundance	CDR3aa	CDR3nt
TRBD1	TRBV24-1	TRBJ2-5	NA	CATSDAKGAQETQYF	TGTGCCACCAGTGATGCTAAGGGGGCCCAAGAGACCCAGTACTTC
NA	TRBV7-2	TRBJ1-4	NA	CASSFGNREKLFF	TGTGCCAGCAGCTTCGGAAACAGGGAAAAACTGTTTTTT
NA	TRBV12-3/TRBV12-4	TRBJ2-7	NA	CASSLGRAVEQYF	TGTGCCAGCAGTTTAGGCAGGGCGGTCGAGCAGTACTTC
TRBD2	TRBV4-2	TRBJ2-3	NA	CASSHTSGTDTQYF	TGTGCCAGCAGCCACACTAGCGGCACAGATACGCAGTATTTT
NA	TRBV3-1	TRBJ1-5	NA	CASSPDLGGNQPQHF	TGTGCCAGCAGCCCAGATCTGGGAGGCAATCAGCCCCAGCATTTT
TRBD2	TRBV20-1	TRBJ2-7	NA	CSANQLAGGSREQYF	TGCAGTGCCAACCAACTAGCGGGGGGATCTCGGGAGCAGTACTTC
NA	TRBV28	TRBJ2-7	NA	CASVSPGPYYEQYF	TGTGCCAGCGTCTCCCCAGGCCCTTACTACGAGCAGTACTTC
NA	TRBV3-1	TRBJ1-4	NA	CASSEHATNEKLFF	TGTGCCAGCAGCGAACATGCAACTAATGAAAAACTGTTTTTT
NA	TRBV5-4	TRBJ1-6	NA	CASSLDGGPTLHF	TGTGCCAGCAGCTTGGACGGGGGGCCGACCCTCCACTTT
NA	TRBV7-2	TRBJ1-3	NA	CASSLVSGAENTIYF	TGTGCCAGCAGCTTAGTTTCGGGGGCGGAAAACACCATATATTTT
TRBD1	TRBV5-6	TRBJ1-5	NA	CASSPGTGLDQPQHF	TGTGCCAGCAGCCCAGGGACAGGGTTAGATCAGCCCCAGCATTTT
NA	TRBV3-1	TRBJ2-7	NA	CASSPRPSSEQYF	TGTGCCAGCAGCCCTCGGCCATCTTCTGAGCAGTACTTC
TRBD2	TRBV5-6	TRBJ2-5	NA	CASSGTGLAGETQYF	TGTGCCAGCAGCGGAACGGGACTAGCAGGGGAGACCCAGTACTTC
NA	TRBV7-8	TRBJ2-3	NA	CASSLVVAASTDTQYF	TGTGCCAGCAGCTTAGTTGTAGCGGCTAGCACAGATACGCAGTATTTT
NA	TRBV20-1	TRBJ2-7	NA	CSAPTGGRAGSYEQYF	TGCAGTGCTCCCACGGGGGGCAGGGCGGGATCCTACGAGCAGTACTTC
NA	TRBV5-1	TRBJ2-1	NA	CASVELPSYNEQFF	TGCGCCAGCGTAGAGCTCCCCTCCTACAATGAGCAGTTCTTC
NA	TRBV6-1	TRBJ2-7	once	CASQRYEQYF	TGTGCCAGTCAACGTTACGAGCAGTACTTC
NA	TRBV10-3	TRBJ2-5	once	CAISDAAGATRETQYF	TGTGCCATCAGTGACGCTGCCGGCGCGACCCGAGAGACCCAGTACTTC
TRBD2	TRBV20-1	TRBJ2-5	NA	CSVGASSGGLRGQETQYF	TGCAGTGTTGGGGCGTCCAGCGGGGGGCTCCGGGGACAAGAGACCCAGTACTTC
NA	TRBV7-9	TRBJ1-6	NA	CASSLVQSPLHF	TGTGCCAGCAGCTTAGTACAGTCACCCCTCCACTTT
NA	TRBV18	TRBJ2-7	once	CASSRDQGDEQYF	TGTGCCAGCTCACGTGATCAAGGGGACGAGCAGTACTTC
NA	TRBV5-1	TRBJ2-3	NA	CASSAIGTDTQYF	TGCGCCAGCAGCGCCATCGGCACAGATACGCAGTATTTT
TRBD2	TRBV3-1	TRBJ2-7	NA	CASTLGRGEQYF	TGTGCCAGCACCCTGGGGAGGGGCGAGCAGTACTTC
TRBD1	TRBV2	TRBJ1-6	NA	CASSERQGPYNSPLHF	TGTGCCAGCAGTGAGAGACAGGGTCCCTATAATTCACCCCTCCACTTT
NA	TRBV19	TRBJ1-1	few	CASSVEGNTEAFF	TGTGCCAGTAGTGTCGAGGGGAACACTGAAGCTTTCTTT
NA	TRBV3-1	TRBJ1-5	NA	CASSQAAGGPGNQPQHF	TGTGCCAGCAGCCAGGCGGCAGGAGGGCCGGGCAATCAGCCCCAGCATTTT
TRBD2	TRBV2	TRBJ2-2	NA	CASTLPSSGGITGELFF	TGTGCCAGCACCCTCCCCAGTAGCGGGGGGATCACCGGGGAGCTGTTTTTT
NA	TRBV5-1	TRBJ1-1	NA	CASSSDGDTEAFF	TGCGCCAGCAGCTCTGACGGTGACACTGAAGCTTTCTTT
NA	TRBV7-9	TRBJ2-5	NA	CASGKGGEETQYF	TGTGCCAGCGGAAAAGGCGGTGAAGAGACCCAGTACTTC
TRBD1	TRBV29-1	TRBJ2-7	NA	CSVDTGTGSYEQYF	TGCAGCGTGGATACCGGGACAGGATCCTACGAGCAGTACTTC
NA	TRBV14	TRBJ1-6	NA	CASSQGQRYNSPLHF	TGTGCCAGCAGCCAGGGTCAACGGTATAATTCACCCCTCCACTTT
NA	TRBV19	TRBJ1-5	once	CASSSWVNQPQHF	TGTGCCAGTAGTTCGTGGGTCAATCAGCCCCAGCATTTT
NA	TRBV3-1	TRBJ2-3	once	CASSQGGATGDTQYF	TGTGCCAGCAGCCAAGGGGGGGCCACGGGAGATACGCAGTATTTT
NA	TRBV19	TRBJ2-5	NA	CASSIFRGGETQYF	TGTGCCAGTAGTATTTTCAGGGGCGGTGAGACCCAGTACTTC
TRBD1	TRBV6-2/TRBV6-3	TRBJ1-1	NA	CASSNRGHTEAFF	TGTGCCAGCAGTAACAGGGGACACACTGAAGCTTTCTTT
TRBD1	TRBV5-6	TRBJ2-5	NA	CASSWNRGRETQYF	TGTGCCAGCAGCTGGAACAGGGGGAGGGAGACCCAGTACTTC
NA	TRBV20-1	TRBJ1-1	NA	CSAVLGLTEAFF	TGCAGTGCTGTACTGGGGCTCACTGAAGCTTTCTTT
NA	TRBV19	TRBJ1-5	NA	CASSIVFGQSNQPQHF	TGTGCCAGTAGTATTGTTTTTGGACAGTCCAATCAGCCCCAGCATTTT
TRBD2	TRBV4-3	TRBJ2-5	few	CASSQDLVGGAKTQYF	TGCGCCAGCAGCCAAGATCTCGTCGGGGGGGCTAAGACCCAGTACTTC
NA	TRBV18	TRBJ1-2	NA	CASSLQGGYTF	TGTGCCAGCTCATTACAGGGAGGCTACACCTTC
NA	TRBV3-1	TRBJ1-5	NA	CASSQDLGESNQPQHF	TGTGCCAGCAGCCAAGATCTCGGTGAGAGCAATCAGCCCCAGCATTTT
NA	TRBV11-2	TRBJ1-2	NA	CASSNRQGGYTF	TGTGCCAGCAGCAACCGTCAGGGAGGCTACACCTTC
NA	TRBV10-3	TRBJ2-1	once	CAITGDSYNEQFF	TGTGCCATCACAGGTGACAGCTACAATGAGCAGTTCTTC
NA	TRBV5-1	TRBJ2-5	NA	CASSSAGTPGETQYF	TGCGCCAGCAGCTCGGCTGGGACCCCCGGGGAGACCCAGTACTTC
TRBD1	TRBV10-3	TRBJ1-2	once	CAISVGQGYGYTF	TGTGCCATCAGTGTTGGACAGGGCTATGGCTACACCTTC
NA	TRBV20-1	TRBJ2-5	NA	CSARVGDFAQETQYF	TGCAGTGCTAGAGTCGGGGACTTCGCCCAAGAGACCCAGTACTTC
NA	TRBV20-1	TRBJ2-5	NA	CSASPADSTQETQYF	TGCAGTGCTAGCCCAGCTGATAGTACCCAAGAGACCCAGTACTTC
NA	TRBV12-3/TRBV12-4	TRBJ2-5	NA	CASSIGLPGTQYF	TGTGCCAGCAGTATTGGACTACCGGGGACCCAGTACTTC
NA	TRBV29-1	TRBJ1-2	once	CSVVGDDGYTF	TGCAGCGTTGTAGGGGATGATGGCTACACCTTC
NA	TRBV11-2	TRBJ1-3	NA	CASSLSIQGSGNTIYF	TGTGCCAGCAGCTTATCGATCCAGGGGAGTGGAAACACCATATATTTT
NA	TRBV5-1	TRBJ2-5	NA	CASSSNKETQYF	TGCGCCAGCAGCTCCAATAAAGAGACCCAGTACTTC
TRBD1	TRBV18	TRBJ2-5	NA	CASSRDRVETQYF	TGTGCCAGCTCACGGGACAGGGTAGAGACCCAGTACTTC
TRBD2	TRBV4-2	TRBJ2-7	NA	CASSPLAGAIFYEQYF	TGTGCCAGCAGCCCCCTAGCGGGGGCCATCTTCTACGAGCAGTACTTC
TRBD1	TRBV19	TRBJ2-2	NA	CASSIRTGGVTGELFF	TGTGCCAGTAGTATCCGGACAGGGGGAGTCACCGGGGAGCTGTTTTTT
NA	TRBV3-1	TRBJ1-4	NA	CASSQDVTNEKLFF	TGTGCCAGCAGCCAAGATGTTACAAATGAAAAACTGTTTTTT
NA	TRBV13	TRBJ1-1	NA	CASSLPPDTEAFF	TGTGCCAGCAGCCTCCCCCCGGACACTGAAGCTTTCTTT
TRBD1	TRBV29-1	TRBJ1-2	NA	CSVSTGISYGYTF	TGCAGCGTTTCGACAGGGATAAGCTATGGCTACACCTTC
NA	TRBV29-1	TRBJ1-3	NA	CSVSPPSSGNTMYF	TGCAGCGTTTCTCCACCGAGCTCTGGAAACACCATGTATTTT
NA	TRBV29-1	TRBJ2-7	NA	CSVARTGSSYEQYF	TGCAGCGTTGCGAGGACGGGGAGCTCCTACGAGCAGTACTTC
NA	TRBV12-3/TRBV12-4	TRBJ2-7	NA	CASSQENEQYF	TGTGCCAGCAGTCAAGAAAACGAGCAGTACTTC